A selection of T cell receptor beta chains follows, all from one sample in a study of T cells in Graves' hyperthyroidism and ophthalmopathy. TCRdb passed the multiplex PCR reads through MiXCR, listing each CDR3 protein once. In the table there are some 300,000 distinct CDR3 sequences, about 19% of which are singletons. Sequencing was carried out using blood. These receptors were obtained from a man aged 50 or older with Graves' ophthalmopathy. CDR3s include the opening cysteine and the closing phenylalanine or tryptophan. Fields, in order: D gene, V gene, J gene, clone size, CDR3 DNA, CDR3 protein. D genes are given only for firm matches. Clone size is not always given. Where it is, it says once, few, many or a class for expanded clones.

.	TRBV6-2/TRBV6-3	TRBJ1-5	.	TGTGCCAGCAGTTACGGGAATTTCCTCACAGGGAACGATTATAGCAATCAGCCCCAGCATTTT	CASSYGNFLTGNDYSNQPQHF
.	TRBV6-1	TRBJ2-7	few	TGTGCCAGCAGAACTTTAGGGGGGCCGGGACTACTTGCCCACGAGCAGTACTTC	CASRTLGGPGLLAHEQYF
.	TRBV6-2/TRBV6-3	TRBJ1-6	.	TGTGCCAGCAGTACCAACTATAATTCACCCCTCCACTTT	CASSTNYNSPLHF
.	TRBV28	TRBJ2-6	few	TGTGCCAGCAGTAACCCAGGGGGGACTGGGGCCAACGTCCTGACTTTC	CASSNPGGTGANVLTF
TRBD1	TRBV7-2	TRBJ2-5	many	TGTGCCAGCAGCCCCATGGGACAGGGGGAAGAGACCCAGTACTTC	CASSPMGQGEETQYF
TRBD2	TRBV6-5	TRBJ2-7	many	TGTGCCAGCAGTTACGGGGGGGAGGGCCCCTACGAGCAGTACTTC	CASSYGGEGPYEQYF
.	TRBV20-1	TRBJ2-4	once	TGCAGTGCTACTCAGCGGGGAGGGGGGGAAAACATTCAGTACTTC	CSATQRGGGENIQYF
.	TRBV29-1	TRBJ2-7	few	TGCAGCGTGGAAACACTCGAGAACCGCGAGCAGTACTTC	CSVETLENREQYF
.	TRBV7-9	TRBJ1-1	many	TGTGCCAGCAGCTTCGGAGAATTGAACACTGAAGCTTTCTTT	CASSFGELNTEAFF
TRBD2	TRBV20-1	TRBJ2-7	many	TGCAGTGCTAGAGATAGGCGGGGAGGGTCCCACGAGCAGTACTTC	CSARDRRGGSHEQYF
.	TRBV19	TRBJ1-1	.	TGTGCCAGTAGTATAGAATTAGGGACGGCTTTCTTT	CASSIELGTAFF
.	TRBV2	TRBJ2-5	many	TGTGCCAGCAGTGATAGGGGCGAAGAGACCCAGTACTTC	CASSDRGEETQYF
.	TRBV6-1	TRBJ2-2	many	TGTGCCAGCAGTGAGAACGGCGGGGAGCTGTTTTTT	CASSENGGELFF
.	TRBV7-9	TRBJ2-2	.	TGTGCCAGCAGCCCCACCTGGAGGGGGCTCGCCGGGGAGCTGTTTTTT	CASSPTWRGLAGELFF
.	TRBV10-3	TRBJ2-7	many	TGTGCCATCAGTGAGTCGAAGCTAGAAGCCTACGAGCAGTACTTC	CAISESKLEAYEQYF
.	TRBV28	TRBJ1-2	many	TGTGCCAGCAGTTTATCGATCTGGGGCTACACCTTC	CASSLSIWGYTF
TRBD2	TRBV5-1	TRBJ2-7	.	TGCGCCAGCAGAGGCGGGAGTATATGGGAGCAGTACTTC	CASRGGSIWEQYF
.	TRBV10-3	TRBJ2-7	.	TGTGCCATCAGTGAGTCCCTCCAGATATTGTCCGAGCAGTACTTC	CAISESLQILSEQYF
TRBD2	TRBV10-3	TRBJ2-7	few	TGTGCCAACACAGCGACTAGCGGATCTAGTATATACGAGCAGTACTTC	CANTATSGSSIYEQYF
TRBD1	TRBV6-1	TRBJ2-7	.	TGTGCCAGCGGCGCCGGGACAGGGTCAGACGAGCAGTACTTC	CASGAGTGSDEQYF
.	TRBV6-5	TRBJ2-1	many	TGTGCCAGCAGTTACTCGAAGGGGGGGGGTTACAATGAGCAGTTCTTC	CASSYSKGGGYNEQFF
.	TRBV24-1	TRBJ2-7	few	TGTGCCACCAGTGCCTCTCAGGATGGGGACGAGCAGTACTTC	CATSASQDGDEQYF
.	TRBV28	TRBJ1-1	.	TGTGCCAGCAGTGATGCATCAGGGGCGCTGGCTGAAGCTTTCTTT	CASSDASGALAEAFF
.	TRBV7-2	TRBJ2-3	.	TGTGCCAGCAGCGCAAAACGTTCTAGCGGGACCACAGGGGGGGATACGCAGTATTTT	CASSAKRSSGTTGGDTQYF
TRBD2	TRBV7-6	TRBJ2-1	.	TGTGCCAGCAGCTCCTCTAGCGGGAGGGGTCCGTTCTTC	CASSSSSGRGPFF
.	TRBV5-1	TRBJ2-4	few	TGCGCCAGCAGCTTGGGGCAAATAGGGGATGTGGGCAAAAACATTCAGTACTTC	CASSLGQIGDVGKNIQYF
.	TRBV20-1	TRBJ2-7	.	TGCAGAGTCGGTACTAGGGAAAGCTCCTACGAGCAGTACTTC	CRVGTRESSYEQYF
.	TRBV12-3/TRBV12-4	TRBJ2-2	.	TGTGCCAGCAGTTTAGGGCCCTCGTGGACCGGGGAGCTGTTTTTT	CASSLGPSWTGELFF
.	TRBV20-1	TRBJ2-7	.	TGCAGTGCTATGGGAGGCATTGGTTCCTACGAGCAGTACTTC	CSAMGGIGSYEQYF
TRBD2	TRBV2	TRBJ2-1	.	TGTGCCAGCAGCAGAGGGACTAGCGCCATCCCGAAGCAGTTCTTC	CASSRGTSAIPKQFF
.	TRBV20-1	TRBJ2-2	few	TGCAGTGCTAGAGAACTGAACACCGGGGAGCTGTTTTTT	CSARELNTGELFF
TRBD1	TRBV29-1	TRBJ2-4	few	TGCAGCGTCGCCGGGACAGGGTTTGGAGCCAAAAACATTCAGTACTTC	CSVAGTGFGAKNIQYF
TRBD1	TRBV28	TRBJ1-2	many	TGTGCCAGCAGTTCTGACAGGGCTTTTGGCTACACCTTC	CASSSDRAFGYTF
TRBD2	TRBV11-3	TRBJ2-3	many	TGTGCCAGCAGCACTAGCGGGACTGGAAGAGATACGCAGTATTTT	CASSTSGTGRDTQYF
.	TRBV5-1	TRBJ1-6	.	TGCGCCAGCAGCTTGGGTTCTACCCGGAATTCACCCCTCCACTTT	CASSLGSTRNSPLHF
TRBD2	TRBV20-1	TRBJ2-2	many	TGCAGTGCCTCTAAGCGGGAGAACACCGGGGAGCTGTTTTTT	CSASKRENTGELFF
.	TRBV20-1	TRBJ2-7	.	TGCAGTGTTCAAGGGTTGAAACTTTCCTACGAGCAGTACTTC	CSVQGLKLSYEQYF
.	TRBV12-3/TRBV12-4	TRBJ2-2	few	TGTGCCAGCACCTTGGACGGGGACGGAGCGAACACCGGGGAGCTGTTTTTT	CASTLDGDGANTGELFF
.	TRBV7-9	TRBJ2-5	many	TGTGCCAGCAGTTCTGCCTTGGGGGAGACCCAGTACTTC	CASSSALGETQYF
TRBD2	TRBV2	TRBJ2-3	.	TGTGCCAGCAGTGAACTAGCGGGAGGGCCGGATCGCACAGATACGCAGTATTTT	CASSELAGGPDRTDTQYF
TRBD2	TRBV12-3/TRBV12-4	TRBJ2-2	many	TGTGCCAGCAGTCCCTCCCTAAGCGGGAGCGGCCCCGGGGAGCTGTTTTTT	CASSPSLSGSGPGELFF
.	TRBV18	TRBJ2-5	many	TGTGCCAGCTCACCAATACAGGAGCAAGAGACCCAGTACTTC	CASSPIQEQETQYF
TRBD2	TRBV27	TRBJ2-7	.	TGTGCCAGCAGTCCTCCGGGACTAGCGGTGTACGAGCAGTACTTC	CASSPPGLAVYEQYF
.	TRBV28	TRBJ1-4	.	TGTGCCAGCAGTTTGGGGGCGGGGGGGGGAACTAATGAAAAACTGTTTTTT	CASSLGAGGGTNEKLFF
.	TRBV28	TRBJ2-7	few	TGTGCCGTAGGCTACGAGCAGTACTTC	CAVGYEQYF
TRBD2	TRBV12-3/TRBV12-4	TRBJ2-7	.	TGTGCCAGCAACAAAGGGACTAGTTCCTACGAGCAGTACTTC	CASNKGTSSYEQYF
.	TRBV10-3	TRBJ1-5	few	TGTGCCATCAGTGATGGGGGAAAACAGCCCCAGCATTTT	CAISDGGKQPQHF
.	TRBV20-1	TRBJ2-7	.	TGCAGTGCTAGCGGCCAGGGGCTACCCTACGAGCAGTACTTC	CSASGQGLPYEQYF
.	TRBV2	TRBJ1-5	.	TGTGCCAGCGCAGGGCTCCGAGGCGTTCAGCCCCAGCATTTT	CASAGLRGVQPQHF
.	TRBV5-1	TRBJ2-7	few	TGCGCCAGCAGCTTGGCCAGTATCGGGGGCTACGAGCAGTACTTC	CASSLASIGGYEQYF
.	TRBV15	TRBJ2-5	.	TGTGCCACCAGCAGAGGTACAAGGTGGGAGACCCAGTACTTC	CATSRGTRWETQYF
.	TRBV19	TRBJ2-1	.	TGTGCCAGTAGTGTTTCGGGACTCAGACTCTACAATGAGCAGTTCTTC	CASSVSGLRLYNEQFF
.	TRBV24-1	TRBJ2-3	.	TGTGCCACCAGTGATTACACGGGGTCCCCGCAGTATTTT	CATSDYTGSPQYF
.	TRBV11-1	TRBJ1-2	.	TGTGCCAGCAGCTTAGCGCGGGTGGACTATGGCTACACCTTC	CASSLARVDYGYTF
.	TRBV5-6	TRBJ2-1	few	TGTGCCAGCAGCTATTATCACGGGACTTTCAATGAGCAGTTCTTC	CASSYYHGTFNEQFF